Presented here are 21 T cell receptor beta chains from one specimen sequenced in a study of CD8 T cells in Susac syndrome. cDNA came from roughly 0.53 to 1 ug RNA primed by random hexamers. In TCRdb, the immunoSEQ multiplex PCR reads were re-called with MiXCR into one record per CDR3 protein. This sample has under 200,000 distinct CDR3 sequences; approximately 95% occur once, and the top ten carry roughly 0.16%. Sequencing input: CD8+ T cells from PBMCs. All receptors derive from a human donor with multiple sclerosis.

V and J are TRBV5-4 and TRBJ2-5; D unresolved. The CDR3 is made up of 14 amino acids. Germline V CDR1 and CDR2: SGHNT, YYREEE (reference sequence). Trimming stripped 0 bases from V and 1 base from J, with 7 bases between. The CDR3 coding sequence is TGTGCCAGCAGCTTGGAAAGGGTCCAAGAGACCCAGTACTTC. It specifies CASSLERVQETQYF. Supplemented by reference TRBV5-4 and TRBJ2-5, the full variable domain reads ETGVTQSPTHLIKTRGQQVTLRCSSQSGHNTVSWYQQALGQGPQFIFQYYREEENGRGNFPPRFSGLQFPNYSSELNVNALELDDSALYLCASSLERVQETQYFGPGTRLLVL.

The chain uses TRBV28 and TRBJ2-2; no reliable D call. CDR3 length: 16 amino acids. Trimming took off 3 bases at V and 0 bases at J, with 11 bases between the two ends. Germline V lookup: CDR1 MDHEN, CDR2 SYDVKM. The CDR3 DNA sequence: TGTGCCAGCAGTTTCCTGACCGCGGCGAACACCGGGGAGCTGTTTTTT. Translation: CASSFLTAANTGELFF.

V and J are TRBV9 and TRBJ1-2; D remains ambiguous. Trimming shortened V by 4 bases and J by 2 bases, and 21 bases separated the two germline ends. Looked up from germline, CDR1 is SGDLS and CDR2 is YYNGEE. CDR3 length: 17 amino acids. Here the CDR3 DNA reads TGTGCCAGCAGCACCTTAGCGGACGAAGATAACAACTATGGCTACACCTTC. This encodes CASSTLADEDNNYGYTF.

The chain is built from TRBV24-1 and TRBJ2-1; 13 bases agree with TRBD2. Germline CDR1 and CDR2: KGHDR and SFDVKD. V dropped 3 bases and J dropped 8; count of bases not matched to a gene: 6. The CDR3 is 16 residues long. CDR3 nucleotide sequence: TGTGCCACCAGTGATCCTACTAGCGGGAGGGGACATGAGCAGTTCTTC. Residues: CATSDPTSGRGHEQFF.

The V gene is TRBV18, the J gene TRBJ2-5, with D hard to call. Germline loops: CDR1 KGHSH, CDR2 LQKENI. The V and J ends lost 0 bases and 4 bases respectively, with 6 bases between them. The CDR3 consists of 13 residues. The DNA for the CDR3 is TGTGCCAGCTCACCACCGTCCCGAGAGACCCAGTACTTC. This codes for CASSPPSRETQYF.

V and J are TRBV27 and TRBJ1-5; 7 bases agree with TRBD1. The germline gives CDR1 MNHEY, CDR2 SMNVEV (reference sequence). After removal of 7 bases from V and 7 bases from J, the junction contained 7 bases not matched to a gene. CDR3 length: 13 residues. The CDR3 coding sequence is TGTGCCAGCAAGACAGGGTCAGGACAGCCCCAGCATTTT. Its protein is CASKTGSGQPQHF.

V gene TRBV29-1 combines with J gene TRBJ1-3, with TRBD1 identical over 8 bases. Trimming removed 4 bases from V and 0 bases from J; junction bases left unmatched: 11. This CDR3 is 17 amino acids long. Germline CDR1 is SQVTM and CDR2 is ANQGSEA. CDR3 protein: CSVVFDRGPLSGNTIYF. The CDR3 DNA sequence: TGCAGCGTTGTCTTTGACAGGGGTCCACTCTCTGGAAACACCATATATTTT.

The gene calls are TRBV12-3 or TRBV12-4 and TRBJ2-2, with D tentatively TRBD2 (5 bases). V was shortened by 5 bases and J by 2 bases, with 18 bases between the two germline ends. The CDR3 runs 17 residues. The CDR3 coding sequence is TGTGCCAGCAGTCCTGCTTTGTGGGAGATTAACACCGGGGAGCTGTTTTTT. Amino acids: CASSPALWEINTGELFF.

In its sample, this clonotype was seen once. This sequence joins TRBV4-2 and TRBJ2-2, with TRBD2 matching over 12 bases. The length of the CDR3 is 15 residues. Germline V gene data show CDR1 as LGHNA and CDR2 as YNFKEQ. V gave up 6 bases and J gave up 7 bases; unmatched junction bases: 6. The CDR3 DNA reads TGTGCCAGCAGAACTAGCGGGGGGCCCGGCGGGGAGCTGTTTTTT. It specifies CASRTSGGPGGELFF.

In DNA, the CDR3 is TGTGCCACGGAAGGGGATAGTAGCAATCAGCCCCAGCATTTT. Its protein is CATEGDSSNQPQHF. This chain links TRBV15 with TRBJ1-5, with a tentative D call TRBD1 (5 bases). There are 14 residues in the CDR3. The V gene lost 9 bases and the J gene lost 0 bases, with 12 bases spanning the gap. Germline CDR1 and CDR2: LNHNV and YYDKDF (reference sequence).

The chain joins TRBV20-1 to TRBJ1-1, with a possible D match to TRBD1 (6 bases). V lost 6 bases, J lost 1 base, and 12 bases lay in between. Per the germline V gene, CDR1 is DFQATT and CDR2 is SNEGSKA (reference sequence). The CDR3 loop spans 13 amino acids. The CDR3 DNA follows: TGCAGTGCCAGGGACACCCGGAACACTGAAGCTTTCTTT. Amino acid sequence: CSARDTRNTEAFF.

The V gene is TRBV28, the J gene TRBJ2-7; D possibly uses TRBD1 or TRBD2 (5 bases each). The CDR3 covers 14 residues. The V gene's germline CDR1 is MDHEN and CDR2 SYDVKM. The ends were cut back, 10 bases at V and 3 bases at J, with 19 bases in the middle. DNA for the CDR3: TGTGCCACCCTTGCCGGGACCCAATACTACGAGCAGTACTTC. This gives the protein CATLAGTQYYEQYF.

The chain carries TRBV20-1 and TRBJ2-1; 12 nucleotides line up with TRBD2. Per the germline V gene, CDR1 is DFQATT and CDR2 is SNEGSKA (reference sequence). V lost 3 bases and J lost 3; bases outside the gene matches: 6. The CDR3 sequence is 16 residues long. The CDR3 DNA sequence: TGCAGTGCTAGCCCCTCACTAGCGGGGGGCTACAATGAGCAGTTCTTC. This encodes CSASPSLAGGYNEQFF.

The chain carries TRBV7-9 and TRBJ1-6; weak D call: TRBD1 (5 bases). The CDR3 extends over 14 amino acids. CDR1 is SEHNR and CDR2 is FQNEAQ in the germline V gene (reference sequence). Deletions cut 2 bases from V and 7 bases from J, with 9 bases between. The CDR3, as DNA: TGTGCCAGCAGCTTACTGGCAGGGAATTCACCCCTCCACTTT. Translating it yields CASSLLAGNSPLHF.

The rearrangement uses TRBV6-6 and TRBJ1-5; D remains unclear. Trimming stripped 0 bases from V and 5 bases from J, with 11 bases between. The CDR3 extends over 15 amino acids. The germline gives CDR1 MNHNY, CDR2 SVGAGI (reference sequence). This CDR3 is CASSYSDGAYQPQHF. For the CDR3, the DNA is TGTGCCAGCAGTTACTCGGACGGAGCGTATCAGCCCCAGCATTTT.

This clonotype was observed a few times. This chain connects TRBV7-9 to TRBJ2-6; tentative D call: TRBD2 (5 bases). Germline CDR1 reads SEHNR; CDR2 reads FQNEAQ (reference sequence). CDR3 length: 15 amino acids. Trimming shortened V by 5 bases and J by 3 bases, and 11 bases separated the two germline ends. The CDR3 protein is CASSHTGGGANVLTF. In DNA form, the CDR3 reads TGTGCCAGCAGCCACACTGGAGGTGGGGCCAACGTCCTGACTTTC. The full variable domain, in which reference TRBV7-9 and TRBJ2-6 provide the parts outside the CDR3, is DTGVSQNPRHKITKRGQNVTFRCDPISEHNRLYWYRQTLGQGPEFLTYFQNEAQLEKSRLLSDRFSAERPKGSFSTLEIQRTEQGDSAMYLCASSHTGGGANVLTFGAGSRLTVL.

The V gene is TRBV28, the J gene TRBJ1-1; D is ambiguous. Germline loops: CDR1 MDHEN, CDR2 SYDVKM. Deletions cut 2 bases from V and 11 bases from J, with 9 bases between. There are 11 residues in the CDR3. CDR3 bases: TGTGCCAGCAGTTTAGTCACCGGGGCTTTCTTT. Protein sequence: CASSLVTGAFF.

The chain links TRBV29-1 to TRBJ2-1, with D perhaps matching TRBD1 or TRBD2 (5 bases each). Germline loops: CDR1 SQVTM, CDR2 ANQGSEA. V was cut by 6 bases and J by 2 bases, with 17 bases left in between. There are 15 residues in the CDR3. Written as DNA, the CDR3 is TGCAGCGTGGGGGTCACAGGCTTTACCTACAATGAGCAGTTCTTC. Protein: CSVGVTGFTYNEQFF.

V gene TRBV27 combines with J gene TRBJ2-1; 7 bases line up with TRBD2. V lost 7 bases to trimming and J lost 9 bases; unmatched junction nucleotides: 9. Germline V gene data show CDR1 as MNHEY and CDR2 as SMNVEV (reference sequence). This CDR3 has 13 residues. CDR3 in amino acids: CASTGTGGLEQFF. The CDR3 DNA reads as TGTGCCAGCACTGGGACGGGGGGTCTTGAGCAGTTCTTC.

The chain has TRBV4-1 and TRBJ2-7; no clear D. The V and J ends lost 1 base and 5 bases respectively, with 12 bases between them. The germline CDR1 and CDR2 sequences are MGHRA and YSYEKL. This CDR3 comprises 14 residues. CDR3 sequence (DNA): TGCGCCAGCAGCCAAGTTAAGGGAAGGGACGAGCAGTACTTC. It translates to CASSQVKGRDEQYF.

The chain has TRBV6-2 or TRBV6-3 and TRBJ2-7, with no clear D. Per the germline V gene, CDR1 is MNHEY and CDR2 is SVGEGT. V was trimmed by 2 bases and J by 1 base, leaving 12 bases between them. The CDR3 runs to 15 residues. This CDR3 is CASSYGLTRSYEQYF. The CDR3, as DNA: TGTGCCAGCAGTTACGGCCTAACCCGATCCTACGAGCAGTACTTC.